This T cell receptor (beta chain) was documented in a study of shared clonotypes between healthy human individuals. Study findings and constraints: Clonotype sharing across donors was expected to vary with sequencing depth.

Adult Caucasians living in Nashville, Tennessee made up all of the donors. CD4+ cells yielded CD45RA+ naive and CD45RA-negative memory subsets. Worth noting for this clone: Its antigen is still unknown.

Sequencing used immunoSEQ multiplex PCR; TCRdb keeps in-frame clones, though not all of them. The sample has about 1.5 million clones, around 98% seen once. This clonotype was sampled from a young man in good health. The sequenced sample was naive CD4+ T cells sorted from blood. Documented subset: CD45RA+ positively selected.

The CDR3 region has the DNA TGTGCCAGCAGCTTAGCTCCAGGCTTGGGCTATGGCTACACCTTC. Encoded protein: CASSLAPGLGYGYTF. V usage is TRBV7-2 and J usage is TRBJ1-2; D gene ambiguous. Germline CDR1 SGHTA, CDR2 FQGNSA. This CDR3 comprises 15 residues. The germline V and J ends were trimmed by 0 bases and 4 bases, with 12 bases remaining between them. Complete variable domain (other parts from reference TRBV7-2 and TRBJ1-2): GAGVSQSPSNKVTEKGKDVELRCDPISGHTALYWYRQSLGQGLEFLIYFQGNSAPDKSGLPSDRFSAERTGGSVSTLTIQRTQQEDSAVYLCASSLAPGLGYGYTFGSGTRLTVV.